The source of this TCR beta chain is a study of chemoradiotherapy in HPV16-positive cancers. Findings and caveats of the study: HPV-responsive T-cell expansion during chemoradiotherapy was linked to improved recurrence-free survival in HPV16-positive patients. Candidate HPV-specific clones and E7-related TCR motifs grew in tumor during treatment.

Repertoires were sampled repeatedly during chemoradiotherapy. Only in-frame clones appear in the TCRdb table, and some are missing; sequencing was by immunoSEQ multiplex PCR. The sample has about 17,000 clones; about nine tenths are singletons. The CDR3 has 15 amino acids. Looked up from germline, CDR1 is MGHRA and CDR2 is YSYEKL. Trimming stripped 0 bases from V and 7 bases from J, with 12 bases between. This clone occurred a few times. Its specificity is unknown. The chain couples TRBV4-1 to TRBJ2-2; the D gene is possibly TRBD1 (6 bases). The starting material was blood, obtained from a patient who underwent chemoradiotherapy. The source is a human donor with HPV-associated anogenital cancer. Written as DNA, the CDR3 is TGCGCCAGCAGCCAAGACAGGGGCCTCGGCGGGGAGCTGTTTTTT. Translated, it gives CASSQDRGLGGELFF.